This section outlines one TCR beta chain sequence together with its context. Antigen specificity is unknown. Time point here: pre-treatment sample, taken before nivolumab and TIL therapy. The data belong to a study of TIL therapy for anti-PD-1-resistant metastatic lung cancer. Across the whole study: Tumor harvest preceded PD-1/PD-L1 blockade, followed by nivolumab treatment.

This was the immunoSEQ v3 assay. The repertoire was sequenced with immunoSEQ multiplex PCR; TCRdb's copy has only in-frame clones and lacks some. The table has tens of thousands of clones, 79% seen once. The CDR3 has 14 residues. The germline V and J ends were trimmed by 3 bases and 4 bases, with 11 bases remaining between them. Germline lookup yields CDR1 SGHDT and CDR2 YYEEEE. Study-level findings and limits: Infused TIL clonotypes partially replaced the baseline blood repertoire, then decayed over months.

V gene TRBV5-6 combines with J gene TRBJ1-5; D is perhaps TRBD1 (6 bases). Sequenced material: blood, taken at baseline. The origin of this receptor is a man aged 70 or older with non-small cell lung cancer. This chain's CDR3 is CASSSTGGNQPQHF. Here the CDR3 DNA reads TGTGCCAGCAGCTCGACAGGTGGGAATCAGCCCCAGCATTTT.